This is a list of T cell receptor beta chains from one sample in a study of blood T cell repertoires in COVID-19. Clones were read by immunoSEQ multiplex PCR, and TCRdb kept only the in-frame ones, dropping some. This table has about 310,000 clones, 80% to 90% appearing once. The specimen sequenced was peripheral blood. The receptors stem from a man aged 50-60 years with active or convalescent COVID-19. Both conserved end residues are part of each CDR3. The D gene is left open where the match is weak. The size of a clone is reported for some rows only, either as once, few or many, or as a class for expanded clones.

CDR3 length	V gene	J gene	clone size	D gene	CDR3 protein	CDR3 DNA
17	TRBV5-1	TRBJ2-3	.	TRBD2	CASSGLAGGSRTDTQYF	TGCGCCAGCAGCGGGTTAGCGGGAGGATCAAGGACAGATACGCAGTATTTT
15	TRBV4-1	TRBJ1-1	.	.	CASSQGAGDPPEAFF	TGCGCCAGCAGCCAAGGGGCAGGGGACCCACCAGAAGCTTTCTTT
13	TRBV30	TRBJ1-2	.	.	CASYPGSPYGYTF	TGTGCCTCTTACCCCGGGAGCCCTTATGGCTACACCTTC
14	TRBV5-1	TRBJ2-5	.	TRBD2	CASSLWGGEETQYF	TGCGCCAGCAGCTTGTGGGGAGGGGAAGAGACCCAGTACTTC
18	TRBV7-2	TRBJ2-1	.	TRBD2	CASSLVGGLASSYNEQFF	TGTGCCAGCAGCTTAGTCGGTGGACTAGCAAGCTCCTACAATGAGCAGTTCTTC
16	TRBV2	TRBJ2-7	.	.	CASIVGGGRTSSEQYF	TGTGCCAGCATAGTTGGAGGGGGCCGGACCTCGAGCGAGCAGTACTTC
13	TRBV5-6	TRBJ2-1	.	TRBD1	CASSWRQGFEQFF	TGTGCCAGCAGCTGGAGACAGGGATTTGAGCAGTTCTTC
16	TRBV3-1/TRBV3-2	TRBJ2-2	.	TRBD2	CASSQWTSGSSGELFF	TGTGCCAGCAGCCAATGGACTAGCGGGAGTTCCGGGGAGCTGTTTTTT
15	TRBV28	TRBJ2-2	.	.	CASSLGGGAPGELFF	TGTGCCAGCAGTTTAGGGGGGGGCGCGCCCGGGGAGCTGTTTTTT
14	TRBV30	TRBJ2-1	once	.	CALTKTSHSNEQFF	TGTGCCCTGACGAAAACTAGTCATAGCAATGAGCAGTTCTTC
14	TRBV5-1	TRBJ2-5	.	.	CASSLDGQRGTQYF	TGCGCCAGCAGCTTGGATGGACAAAGAGGGACCCAGTACTTC